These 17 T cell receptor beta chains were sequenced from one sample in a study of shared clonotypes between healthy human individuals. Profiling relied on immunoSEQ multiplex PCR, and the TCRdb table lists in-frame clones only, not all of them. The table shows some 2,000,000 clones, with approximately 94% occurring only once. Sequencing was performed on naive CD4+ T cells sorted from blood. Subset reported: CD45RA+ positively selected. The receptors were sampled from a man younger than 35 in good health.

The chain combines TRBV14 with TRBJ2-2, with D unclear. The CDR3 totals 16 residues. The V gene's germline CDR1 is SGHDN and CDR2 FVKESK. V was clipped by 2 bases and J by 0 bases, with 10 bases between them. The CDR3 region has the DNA TGTGCCAGCAGCCAACAAGGGTTCGCGAACACCGGGGAGCTGTTTTTT. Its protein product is CASSQQGFANTGELFF.

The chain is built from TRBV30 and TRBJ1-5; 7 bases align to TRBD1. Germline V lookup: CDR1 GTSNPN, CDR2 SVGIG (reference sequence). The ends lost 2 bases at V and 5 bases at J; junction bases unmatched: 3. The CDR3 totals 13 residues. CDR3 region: CAWSLGGHQPQHF. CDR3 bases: TGTGCCTGGAGTTTAGGGGGCCATCAGCCCCAGCATTTT.

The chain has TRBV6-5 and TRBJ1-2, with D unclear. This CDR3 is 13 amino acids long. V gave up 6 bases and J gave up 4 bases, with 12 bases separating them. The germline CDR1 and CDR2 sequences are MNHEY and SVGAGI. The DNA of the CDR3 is TGTGCCAGCAGGTCGGACGTTCTCTATGGCTACACCTTC. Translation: CASRSDVLYGYTF.

The CDR3 coding sequence is TGTGCCAGCAGCTTTGGCGGGGGCCAGTCCCACTATGGCTACACCTTC. Translated, it gives CASSFGGGQSHYGYTF. The chain joins TRBV7-9 to TRBJ1-2; a possible D gene is TRBD1 (6 bases). V was cut by 3 bases and J by 3 bases, with 17 bases left in between. The CDR3 is made up of 16 amino acids. From germline, CDR1 is SEHNR and CDR2 FQNEAQ (reference sequence).

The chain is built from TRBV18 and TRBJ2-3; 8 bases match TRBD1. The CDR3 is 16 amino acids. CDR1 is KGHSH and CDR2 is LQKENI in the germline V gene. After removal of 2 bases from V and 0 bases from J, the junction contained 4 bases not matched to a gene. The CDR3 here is CASSPGTGLSTDTQYF. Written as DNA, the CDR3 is TGTGCCAGCTCACCAGGGACAGGCCTTAGCACAGATACGCAGTATTTT.

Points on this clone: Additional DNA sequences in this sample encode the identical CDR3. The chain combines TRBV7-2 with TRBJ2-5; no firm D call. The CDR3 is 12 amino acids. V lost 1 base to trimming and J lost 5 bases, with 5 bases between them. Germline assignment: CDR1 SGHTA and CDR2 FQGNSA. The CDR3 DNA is TGTGCCAGCAGCTTAGTCGGTGAGACCCAGTACTTC. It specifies CASSLVGETQYF.

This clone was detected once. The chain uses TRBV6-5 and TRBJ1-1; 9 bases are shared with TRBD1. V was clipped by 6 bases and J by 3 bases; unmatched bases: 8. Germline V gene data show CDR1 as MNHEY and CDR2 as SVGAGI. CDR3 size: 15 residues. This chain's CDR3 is CASRKGQGFYTEAFF. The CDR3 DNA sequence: TGTGCCAGCAGAAAAGGACAGGGGTTTTACACTGAAGCTTTCTTT.

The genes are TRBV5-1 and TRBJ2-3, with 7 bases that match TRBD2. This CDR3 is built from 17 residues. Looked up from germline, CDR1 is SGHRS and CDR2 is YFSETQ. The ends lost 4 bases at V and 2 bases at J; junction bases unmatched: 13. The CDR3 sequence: CASSGGGNRPYTDTQYF. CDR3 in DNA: TGCGCCAGCAGCGGGGGAGGGAACAGACCGTACACAGATACGCAGTATTTT.

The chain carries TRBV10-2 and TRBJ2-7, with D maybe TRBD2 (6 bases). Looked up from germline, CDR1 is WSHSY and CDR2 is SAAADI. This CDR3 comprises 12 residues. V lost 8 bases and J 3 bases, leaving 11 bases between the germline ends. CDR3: CASRELDYEQYF. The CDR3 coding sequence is TGCGCCAGCCGGGAGTTGGACTACGAGCAGTACTTC.

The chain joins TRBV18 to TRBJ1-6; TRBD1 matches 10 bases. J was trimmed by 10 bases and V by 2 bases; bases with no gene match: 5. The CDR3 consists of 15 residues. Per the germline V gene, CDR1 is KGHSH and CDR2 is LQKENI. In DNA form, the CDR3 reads TGTGCCAGCTCACCAGGGACAGGGGTTGAATCACCCCTCCACTTT. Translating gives CASSPGTGVESPLHF.

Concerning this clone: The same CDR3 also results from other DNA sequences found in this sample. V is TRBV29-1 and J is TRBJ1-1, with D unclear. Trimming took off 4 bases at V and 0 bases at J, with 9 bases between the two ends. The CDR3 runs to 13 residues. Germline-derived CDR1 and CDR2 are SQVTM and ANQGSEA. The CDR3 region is CSVVGRLNTEAFF. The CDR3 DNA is TGCAGCGTTGTCGGACGGTTGAACACTGAAGCTTTCTTT. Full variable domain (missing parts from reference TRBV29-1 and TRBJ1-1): SAVISQKPSRDICQRGTSLTIQCQVDSQVTMMFWYRQQPGQSLTLIATANQGSEATYESGFVIDKFPISRPNLTFSTLTVSNMSPEDSSIYLCSVVGRLNTEAFFGQGTRLTVV.

The DNA of the CDR3 is TGTGCCAGCTCACCGGGGATAGAGACCCAGTACTTC. Residues: CASSPGIETQYF. The J gene is TRBJ2-5, the V gene TRBV18; D is undetermined. Germline loops: CDR1 KGHSH, CDR2 LQKENI. The CDR3 is 12 amino acids. Trimming left V 3 bases short and J 4 bases short, with 6 bases between. Complete variable domain (other parts from reference TRBV18 and TRBJ2-5): NAGVMQNPRHLVRRRGQEARLRCSPMKGHSHVYWYRQLPEEGLKFMVYLQKENIIDESGMPKERFSAEFPKEGPSILRIQQVVRGDSAAYFCASSPGIETQYFGPGTRLLVL.

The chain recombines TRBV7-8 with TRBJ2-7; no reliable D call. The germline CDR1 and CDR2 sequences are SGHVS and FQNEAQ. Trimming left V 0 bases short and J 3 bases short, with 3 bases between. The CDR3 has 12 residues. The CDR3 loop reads CASSLANYEQYF. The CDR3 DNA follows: TGTGCCAGCAGCTTAGCGAACTACGAGCAGTACTTC.

In DNA, the CDR3 is TGTGCCAGCAGTTTATTTATTGAGGGACAGGGAAGCATTCAGTACTTC. It codes for CASSLFIEGQGSIQYF. This sequence joins TRBV28 and TRBJ2-4, with TRBD1 matching 9 bases. The CDR3 runs 16 residues. Germline V lookup: CDR1 MDHEN, CDR2 SYDVKM. Trimming removed 1 base from V and 9 bases from J; junction bases left unmatched: 10.

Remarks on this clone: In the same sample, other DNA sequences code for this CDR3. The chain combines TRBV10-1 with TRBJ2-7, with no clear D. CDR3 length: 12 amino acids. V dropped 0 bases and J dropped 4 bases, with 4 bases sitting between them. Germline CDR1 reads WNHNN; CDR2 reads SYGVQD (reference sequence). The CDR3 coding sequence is TGCGCCAGCAGTGAGTCAGGGTACGAGCAGTACTTC. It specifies CASSESGYEQYF.

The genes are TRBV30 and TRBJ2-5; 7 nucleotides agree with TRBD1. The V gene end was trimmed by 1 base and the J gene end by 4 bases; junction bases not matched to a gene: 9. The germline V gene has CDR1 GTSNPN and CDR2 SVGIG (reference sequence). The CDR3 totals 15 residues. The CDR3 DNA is TGTGCCTGGAGTGCCACCCGGGACAGCCGAGAGACCCAGTACTTC. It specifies CAWSATRDSRETQYF.

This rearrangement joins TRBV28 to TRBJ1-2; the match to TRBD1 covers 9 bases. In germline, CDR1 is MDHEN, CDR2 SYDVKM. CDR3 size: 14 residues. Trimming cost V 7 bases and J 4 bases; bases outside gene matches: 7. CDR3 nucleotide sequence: TGTGCCAGCACCCAACAGGGGGCGGTCTATGGCTACACCTTC. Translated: CASTQQGAVYGYTF.